What follows is one T cell receptor beta chain and its context. This clonotype was seen only a few times. The antigen this receptor binds is unknown. No base quality values were provided; no much bigger clone lies one nucleotide off. This entry is derived from a study of Graves' ophthalmopathy and Graves' hyperthyroidism (dated by TCRdb to 2017 to 2018). Regarding the research as a whole: Hyperthyroidism was defined as stable when no progression to ophthalmopathy occurred within 18 months of follow-up. The study used signatures of the TCR beta repertoire to tell Graves' ophthalmopathy apart from Graves' hyperthyroidism and to predict which patients would progress to ophthalmopathy. In total, 135 blood samples were TCR-sequenced: some 43 ophthalmopathy, roughly 80 hyperthyroidism and some 17 hyperthyroidism-to-ophthalmopathy patients. To explore V-J signatures that distinguish ophthalmopathy from hyperthyroidism, a discovery set of 90 to 100 patients was enrolled, made up of 40 to 45 with ophthalmopathy and roughly 57 with stable hyperthyroidism. For independent validation, a separate cohort was made up of 18 hyperthyroidism patients plus 17 patients who later progressed from hyperthyroidism to ophthalmopathy. In roughly 6 hyperthyroidism patients, T-cell repertoires of thyroid tissue and blood were compared. After sampling, hyperthyroidism patients received methimazole starting at 30 mg daily, and ophthalmopathy patients received high-dose intravenous methylprednisolone.

Hyperthyroidism patients were newly diagnosed, with disease duration under 2 months, and aged 18 to 65 years. Patients were excluded if they had other autoimmune diseases, uncontrolled infections, pregnancy or lactation. Diagnosis relied on clinical symptoms, serum thyroxine, TRAb, thyroid ultrasound and orbital computed tomography. Total RNA was extracted with Trizol reagent and quality-checked on an Agilent 2100 Bioanalyzer. For repertoire sequencing, the TCR beta CDR3 regions were amplified from RNA transcripts. The first round was an RT-PCR using HTBI primers with the Qiagen OneStep RT-PCR kit, and this first round was followed by a second-round multiplex PCR, then size selection and purification. Libraries were sequenced paired-end with 100 bp reads on an Illumina HiSeq2000. In the source study's methods: SOAPnuke was used for read processing, and reads with adapters, uncalled bases, a mean Phred below 15, or no exact constant-primer or identifier match were discarded. COPE v1.2.5 was used to merge the high-quality paired reads. Each unique nucleotide sequence was treated as a clonotype, and MiTCR v1.1 was used to align the clonotypes to the IMGT TRB V, D and J references. Only V-J combinations with frequency above 0.0001 were analysed, covering 99% to 99.2% of repertoires. A TCR clonal expansion and chaos score per V-J combination was defined as the ratio of F50 clonal expansion to chaos observed in the TCRdist matrix. Welch's t-statistics and random forest were used to reduce the features to 13 V-J combinations, which were then used as input to a naive Bayes classifier. The Morisita-Horn index was used to measure how similar the thyroid and blood repertoires were. TCRdb trimmed public reads at Q25 via fastp, called clones via MiXCR and kept in-frame beta chains. Every entry covers one CDR3 protein and lists the most common genes and DNA from its rows. The V and J calls here are based on TCRdb, not the publication. The sample profile shows about 1.2 million distinct CDR3 sequences; about two fifths of them were found once. The top ten clones comprise around 10% of the sample.

Sequences LNHNV (CDR1) and YYDKDF (CDR2) are obtained from the germline V gene (reference sequence). Counted from cysteine to phenylalanine, this CDR3 has 15 amino acids. Only CDR3 DNA is held: 45 bases, read in frame from base 1. V lost 1 base and J lost 0 bases, and the count of bases not matched to a germline gene is 2. Overall results and qualifications from the work: In cross-validation, the 13-signature model distinguished ophthalmopathy from stable hyperthyroidism with just over 85% sensitivity and about 81% specificity, while in the test set the corresponding values were roughly 80% and 75%. Most expanded thyroid clonotypes with a frequency above 0.001 also appeared in blood, which suggests that blood repertoires may reflect the immune response in the thyroid. Sample size was not statistically predetermined, and group allocation was not concealed from the investigators. In validation, the model predicted ophthalmopathy progression with about 70% sensitivity and 72% to 80% specificity; some 13 predicted patients were CT-confirmed with GO in a median of about 7.1 months.

The receptor chain draws on TRBV15 and TRBJ1-2, and 7 junctional nucleotides match TRBD1. The receptor's source is an adult man with Graves' hyperthyroidism. Sequenced input: peripheral blood or thyroid tissue (not recorded which). The nucleotide sequence reads TGTGCCACCAGCAGAGGGACAGGCTCTAACTATGGCTACACCTTC. The encoded protein is CATSRGTGSNYGYTF.